The 8 T cell receptor beta chains below come from one sample, sequenced in a study of Ad26.COV2.S vaccination and SARS-CoV-2 variants. The sample's treatment: approximately 18 received Ad26.COV2.S at low or high dose, single or two shots; five or six received placebo; per-sample allocation not given. The samples were gathered on day 63 after the first injection of vaccine or placebo. Sequenced by immunoSEQ multiplex PCR; TCRdb stores in-frame clones only, minus some. The data contain some 640,000 clones, approximately 88% of them singletons. The sequences come from peripheral blood, collected in a trial of Ad26.COV2.S vaccine versus placebo. Every receptor here comes from a person aged 18-65 years who received the Ad26.COV2.S COVID-19 vaccine or a placebo.

The chain combines TRBV6-2 or TRBV6-3 with TRBJ1-2, with 8 bases fitting TRBD1. CDR1 and CDR2 (germline): MNHEY, SVGEGT. Trimming at V came to 6 bases and at J to 4 bases, leaving 10 bases not matched to a gene. CDR3 length: 15 residues. The CDR3 spells CASSRTGREGYGYTF. The CDR3 coding sequence is TGTGCCAGCAGCCGGACAGGGCGAGAGGGCTATGGCTACACCTTC.

This clone was picked up a small number of times. Compared with germline, one end of the junction differs, possibly owing to a read error. The chain carries TRBV15 and TRBJ1-4; TRBD1 aligns across 7 bases. The CDR3 consists of 13 residues. Germline V gene sequence: CDR1 LNHNV, CDR2 YYDKDF (reference sequence). The CDR3 DNA reads TGTGCCACCAGTAGAGGGGGCACCGAAAAACTGTTTTTT. Residues: CATSRGGTEKLFF.

For this clone: The sample holds other DNA sequences that translate to the same CDR3. The genes are TRBV6-5 and TRBJ2-7, with 7 positions matching TRBD2. With V trimmed by 2 bases and J by 1 base, 2 bases remained unmatched. Germline CDR1 and CDR2: MNHEY and SVGAGI. This CDR3 comprises 14 residues. The CDR3 sequence: CASSYGGGSYEQYF. CDR3 bases: TGTGCCAGCAGTTACGGCGGGGGTTCCTACGAGCAGTACTTC.

The V call is TRBV5-1, the J call TRBJ2-1, with unresolved D. CDR1 and CDR2 (germline): SGHRS, YFSETQ. V lost 3 bases and J lost 4, with 14 bases in between. The length of the CDR3 is 15 residues. CDR3 bases: TGCGCCAGCAGCTCGGACGCCCAACTGTACAATGAGCAGTTCTTC. Its protein product is CASSSDAQLYNEQFF.

The chain recombines TRBV30 with TRBJ1-4, with D hard to call. Per the germline V gene, CDR1 is GTSNPN and CDR2 is SVGIG (reference sequence). The CDR3 covers 16 residues. V lost 0 bases and J lost 3, with 14 bases in between. CDR3 sequence reads: CAWSVLRGRANEKLFF. The CDR3 DNA reads TGTGCCTGGAGTGTACTCCGGGGAAGGGCTAATGAAAAACTGTTTTTT.

This chain links TRBV19 with TRBJ2-7; TRBD1 matches at 9 bases. The germline V gene has CDR1 LNHDA and CDR2 SQIVND (reference sequence). CDR3 size: 15 residues. With V trimmed by 2 bases and J by 4 bases, 6 bases remained unmatched. The CDR3 DNA follows: TGTGCCAGTAGTATAACCGGGACAGGGTTGTACGAGCAGTACTTC. This translates into CASSITGTGLYEQYF.

This chain links TRBV28 with TRBJ1-1, with D hard to call. Germline values: CDR1 MDHEN, CDR2 SYDVKM. This CDR3 has 14 residues. V was cut by 2 bases and J by 0 bases, with 7 bases left in between. Written as DNA, the CDR3 is TGTGCCAGCAGTTTAGGGCAGATGAACACTGAAGCTTTCTTT. Amino acid sequence: CASSLGQMNTEAFF.

This rearrangement joins TRBV5-5 to TRBJ1-3; unclear D gene. V lost 3 bases and J lost 0, with 7 bases in between. This CDR3 contains 14 residues. CDR1 is SGHKS and CDR2 is YYEKEE in the germline V gene (reference sequence). CDR3 in amino acids: CASSSGTSGNTIYF. The CDR3 DNA is TGTGCCAGCAGCTCGGGCACCTCTGGAAACACCATATATTTT.